These 27 T cell receptor beta chains were sequenced from one sample in a study of T-cell memory formation after mild COVID-19. One entry per CDR3 protein, called by TCRdb with MiXCR from the 5' RACE reads. The data hold a few hundred thousand distinct CDR3 sequences, with around a tenth observed a single time. Sequencing was done on a sample of PBMCs or a T cell subset sorted from them (not recorded which). These receptors were taken from a man younger than 30 who had mild COVID-19 (a few samples of this study predate the infection). Cell type and time point are not known.

V is TRBV10-2 and J is TRBJ2-2; D may be TRBD2 (5 bases). Trimming cost V 4 bases and J 3 bases, with 18 bases left between them. The CDR3 length is 17 residues. Germline V gene data show CDR1 as WSHSY and CDR2 as SAAADI. DNA for the CDR3: TGCGCCAGCAGTGCCCAGAGCGGCCGCTCGTACACCGGGGAGCTGTTTTTT. Its protein is CASSAQSGRSYTGELFF.

This sequence joins TRBV7-2 and TRBJ2-2; a weak D match, TRBD2 (6 bases). The V end lost 5 bases, the J end lost 3 bases, and 10 bases lay between the germline ends. From germline, CDR1 is SGHTA and CDR2 FQGNSA. The CDR3 has 14 residues. DNA of the CDR3: TGTGCCAGCAGCAATCGGAGGGACACCGGGGAGCTGTTTTTT. Its translation is CASSNRRDTGELFF.

The chain couples TRBV4-3 to TRBJ2-3; 9 bases fit TRBD2. The junction had 7 bases not matched to a gene; V was cut back by 4 bases and J by 2 bases. This CDR3 comprises 16 residues. Germline CDR1 reads LGHNA; CDR2 reads YSLEER. In DNA, the CDR3 is TGCGCCAGCAGCCTCCGGGCTAGCGGGGTCACAGATACGCAGTATTTT. Its translation: CASSLRASGVTDTQYF.

At least ten counts were recorded for this clonotype. V gene TRBV5-1 combines with J gene TRBJ2-3; D possibly matches TRBD1 or TRBD2 (6 bases each). The germline CDR1 and CDR2 sequences are SGHRS and YFSETQ. Deletions cut 1 base from V and 6 bases from J, with 9 bases between. The CDR3 totals 13 residues. The chain's CDR3 is CASSLQGRDTQYF. CDR3 DNA: TGCGCCAGCAGCTTGCAGGGGAGGGATACGCAGTATTTT.

This clonotype was seen more than once but under ten times. The chain has TRBV4-3 and TRBJ2-1; no firm D call. CDR3 length equals 16 residues. V lost 1 base and J 4 bases, leaving 14 bases between the germline ends. The germline V gene has CDR1 LGHNA and CDR2 YSLEER. The CDR3 bases are TGCGCCAGCAGCCAAGGTACGACCCAGGCGTACAATGAGCAGTTCTTC. This codes for CASSQGTTQAYNEQFF.

Only a few counts were recorded for this clonotype. The chain carries TRBV5-6 and TRBJ2-7; D is ambiguous. CDR3 length equals 11 residues. Per germline, CDR1 SGHDT and CDR2 YYEEEE. V lost 10 bases and J lost 2, with 10 bases in between. CDR3 nucleotide sequence: TGTGCCGGGATAAAGGCCTACGAGCAGTACGTC. Protein product: CAGIKAYEQYV.

Here the CDR3 DNA reads TGCGCCAGCAGCCAAGATAACGGGGTCGGAGGGACCCAGTACTTC. Encoded protein: CASSQDNGVGGTQYF. The chain uses TRBV4-3 and TRBJ2-5; tentative D call: TRBD2 (5 bases). Germline values: CDR1 LGHNA, CDR2 YSLEER. The CDR3 totals 15 residues. The ends were cut back, 0 bases at V and 7 bases at J, with 15 bases in the middle.

The chain couples TRBV11-2 to TRBJ1-1; 8 nucleotides match TRBD1. CDR3 size: 14 residues. The germline CDR1 and CDR2 sequences are SGHAT and FQNNGV. Trimming cost V 1 base and J 5 bases; bases outside gene matches: 3. CDR3 region: CASSLARGRTEAFF. CDR3 nucleotides: TGTGCCAGCAGCTTAGCCAGGGGGCGTACTGAAGCTTTCTTT. Supplemented by reference TRBV11-2 and TRBJ1-1, the full variable domain reads EAGVAQSPRYKIIEKRQSVAFWCNPISGHATLYWYQQILGQGPKLLIQFQNNGVVDDSQLPKDRFSAERLKGVDSTLKIQPAKLEDSAVYLCASSLARGRTEAFFGQGTRLTVV.

V and J are TRBV6-5 and TRBJ2-6, with D possibly being TRBD2 (5 bases). Germline CDR1 reads MNHEY; CDR2 reads SVGAGI. This CDR3 contains 16 residues. The V end lost 7 bases, the J end lost 0 bases, and 13 bases lay between the germline ends. The CDR3 reads CASTREGSSGANVLTF. The CDR3, as DNA: TGTGCCAGCACACGAGAGGGAAGCTCTGGGGCCAACGTCCTGACTTTC.

This clonotype turned up a few times. CDR3 sequence: CASSLQSAGNTEAFF. DNA for the CDR3: TGTGCCAGCAGCTTACAGTCGGCAGGGAACACTGAAGCTTTCTTT. This sequence joins TRBV7-2 and TRBJ1-1; D ambiguous. V was trimmed by 2 bases and J by 1 base, leaving 11 bases between them. Germline CDR1 SGHTA, CDR2 FQGNSA. The CDR3 contains 15 residues.

This clonotype has just a few counts. The rearrangement links TRBV28 to TRBJ1-2, with D perhaps matching TRBD1 (6 bases). This CDR3 has 16 residues. The V and J ends lost 8 bases and 4 bases respectively, with 23 bases between them. Looked up from germline, CDR1 is MDHEN and CDR2 is SYDVKM. The CDR3 here is CASVPGGRVSSYGYTF. In DNA, the CDR3 is TGTGCCAGCGTTCCGGGGGGCAGGGTTTCGTCCTATGGCTACACCTTC.

This clonotype was detected only a few times. V and J are TRBV7-2 and TRBJ2-7; tentatively, D is TRBD1 (6 bases). Trimming left V 2 bases short and J 7 bases short, with 9 bases between. The CDR3 has 12 amino acids. Per the germline V gene, CDR1 is SGHTA and CDR2 is FQGNSA. The DNA of the CDR3 is TGTGCCAGCAGCTTATACAGGGTGGAGCAGTACTTC. This codes for CASSLYRVEQYF.

This clonotype was picked up a small number of times. The gene calls are TRBV20-1 and TRBJ2-7, with 14 bases aligning to TRBD2. The CDR3 spans 16 residues. Germline V lookup: CDR1 DFQATT, CDR2 SNEGSKA (reference sequence). The CDR3 reads CSTSGGALGRPGEQYV. CDR3 coding DNA: TGCTCGACTAGCGGGGGGGCCCTGGGACGCCCCGGGGAGCAGTACGTC.

The V call is TRBV7-9, the J call TRBJ1-1; TRBD1 aligns across 7 bases. Germline-derived CDR1 and CDR2 are SEHNR and FQNEAQ (reference sequence). The CDR3 is 13 residues long. Losses at the gene ends were 6 bases for V and 6 bases for J; bases not matched to a gene: 7. CDR3 bases: TGTGCCAGCAGTCGCCGACAGGGTGCTGAAGCTTTCTTT. Protein: CASSRRQGAEAFF. Using reference TRBV7-9 and TRBJ1-1 for the parts outside the CDR3, the full variable domain is DTGVSQNPRHKITKRGQNVTFRCDPISEHNRLYWYRQTLGQGPEFLTYFQNEAQLEKSRLLSDRFSAERPKGSFSTLEIQRTEQGDSAMYLCASSRRQGAEAFFGQGTRLTVV.

This clonotype was seen a few times. The chain links TRBV28 to TRBJ2-4, with 9 nucleotides matching TRBD2. Germline CDR1 and CDR2: MDHEN and SYDVKM. This CDR3 has 16 amino acids. After removal of 3 bases from V and 0 bases from J, the junction contained 3 bases not matched to a gene. The CDR3 nucleotides read TGTGCCAGCAGTTTGCGGGGGGGGGTAGCCAAAAACATTCAGTACTTC. This codes for CASSLRGGVAKNIQYF.

This clonotype was detected a few times. The J gene is TRBJ2-5, the V gene TRBV6-5, with D tentatively TRBD1 (6 bases). The CDR3 has 13 residues. With 7 bases removed from V and 4 bases from J, the gap between germline ends came to 13 bases. Germline V CDR1 and CDR2: MNHEY, SVGAGI. The CDR3 reads CASTRGPGETQYF. The CDR3 DNA reads TGTGCCAGCACCAGGGGCCCCGGAGAGACCCAGTACTTC.

This clonotype was seen repeatedly, ten times or more. The V gene is TRBV19, the J gene TRBJ2-6; no clear D gene. The CDR3 totals 16 residues. V lost 6 bases and J lost 0, with 12 bases in between. Germline loops: CDR1 LNHDA, CDR2 SQIVND (reference sequence). CDR3 sequence: CASSPRTGSGANVLTF. The DNA for the CDR3 is TGTGCCAGTAGCCCAAGGACGGGCTCTGGGGCCAACGTCCTGACTTTC.

The table lists this clonotype with a few counts. This chain uses TRBV20-1 with TRBJ2-3; the D is unclear. The ends were cut back, 2 bases at V and 2 bases at J, with 14 bases in the middle. Germline V CDR1 and CDR2: DFQATT, SNEGSKA (reference sequence). The CDR3 length is 15 residues. This CDR3 reads CSARKLQATTDTQYF. CDR3 nucleotides: TGCAGTGCTAGAAAATTGCAGGCTACCACAGATACGCAGTATTTT.

There are many counts of this clonotype. J is TRBJ2-2 and V is TRBV3-1, with D unresolved. Germline CDR1 LGHDT, CDR2 YNNKEL (reference sequence). The CDR3 has 16 amino acids. The V gene lost 8 bases and the J gene lost 1 base, with 17 bases spanning the gap. CDR3 coding DNA: TGTGCCAGCGCGGTACTCCACGGTGGGAACACCGGGGAGCTGTTTTTT. Translated: CASAVLHGGNTGELFF.

The chain combines TRBV19 with TRBJ2-1; 7 bases agree with TRBD1. CDR1 is LNHDA, CDR2 SQIVND, per germline (reference sequence). The CDR3 runs 15 residues. After removal of 5 bases from V and 4 bases from J, the junction contained 8 bases not matched to a gene. The CDR3 loop is CASSELGTAYNEQFF. As DNA, the CDR3 is TGTGCCAGTAGTGAACTGGGGACAGCGTACAATGAGCAGTTCTTC.

There are a few counts of this clonotype. The CDR3 protein is CASSFGGGDYEQYF. CDR3 sequence (DNA): TGTGCCAGCAGCTTCGGAGGGGGCGACTACGAGCAGTACTTC. The V and J genes are TRBV7-2 and TRBJ2-7; tentatively, D is TRBD1 (7 bases). Germline V CDR1 and CDR2: SGHTA, FQGNSA. The CDR3 spans 14 residues. Trimming stripped 3 bases from V and 3 bases from J, with 12 bases between.

This clonotype has at least ten counts. The gene calls are TRBV5-1 and TRBJ2-3, with 13 bases aligning to TRBD2. Germline-derived CDR1 and CDR2 are SGHRS and YFSETQ. This CDR3 contains 16 residues. The ends lost 7 bases at V and 2 bases at J; junction bases unmatched: 7. CDR3 in amino acids: CASRPGTSGITDTQYF. The CDR3 DNA reads TGCGCCAGCCGTCCCGGGACTAGCGGGATCACAGATACGCAGTATTTT.

This clonotype was seen repeatedly, ten times or more. The chain combines TRBV29-1 with TRBJ1-1, with D possibly being TRBD1 (5 bases). The CDR3 spans 13 residues. V was cut by 7 bases and J by 1 base, with 13 bases left in between. From germline, CDR1 is SQVTM and CDR2 ANQGSEA. CDR3 DNA: TGCAGCGCTCGGACACTTACGAACACTGAAGCTTTCTTT. Encoded protein: CSARTLTNTEAFF.

V is TRBV28 and J is TRBJ2-6, with unresolved D. The V gene lost 8 bases and the J gene lost 0 bases, with 5 bases spanning the gap. The germline gives CDR1 MDHEN, CDR2 SYDVKM. The CDR3 sequence is 13 residues long. CDR3 residues: CASFSSGANVLTF. In DNA form, the CDR3 reads TGTGCCAGCTTTAGCTCTGGGGCCAACGTCCTGACTTTC.

The chain employs TRBV6-5 and TRBJ2-7; D possibly uses TRBD1 or TRBD2 (6 bases each). V was cut by 8 bases and J by 3 bases, with 32 bases left in between. The CDR3 has 19 amino acids. Germline loops: CDR1 MNHEY, CDR2 SVGAGI. This CDR3 is CASVRGSSHQTGPCYEQYV. CDR3 DNA: TGTGCCAGCGTCCGGGGGAGCAGTCACCAGACAGGTCCCTGCTACGAGCAGTACGTC.

CDR3: CSARDDRGGRRETQYF. DNA for the CDR3: TGCAGTGCTAGAGATGATCGCGGGGGACGAAGGGAGACCCAGTACTTC. The chain is built from TRBV20-1 and TRBJ2-5, with TRBD2 identical over 7 bases. V lost 0 bases and J lost 5; bases outside the gene matches: 12. Per germline, CDR1 DFQATT and CDR2 SNEGSKA (reference sequence). This CDR3 spans 16 amino acids.

This chain uses TRBV28 with TRBJ1-6; tentative D call: TRBD1 (5 bases). CDR1 is MDHEN, CDR2 SYDVKM, per germline. The length of the CDR3 is 14 residues. Trimming pared 7 bases from V and 10 bases from J, leaving 17 bases between. The DNA for the CDR3 is TGTGCCAGCACCCCCTGGGGGAATGGCTCACCCCTCCACTTT. It specifies CASTPWGNGSPLHF. Full variable domain (missing parts from reference TRBV28 and TRBJ1-6): DVKVTQSSRYLVKRTGEKVFLECVQDMDHENMFWYRQDPGLGLRLIYFSYDVKMKEKGDIPEGYSVSREKKERFSLILESASTNQTSMYLCASTPWGNGSPLHFGNGTRLTVT.